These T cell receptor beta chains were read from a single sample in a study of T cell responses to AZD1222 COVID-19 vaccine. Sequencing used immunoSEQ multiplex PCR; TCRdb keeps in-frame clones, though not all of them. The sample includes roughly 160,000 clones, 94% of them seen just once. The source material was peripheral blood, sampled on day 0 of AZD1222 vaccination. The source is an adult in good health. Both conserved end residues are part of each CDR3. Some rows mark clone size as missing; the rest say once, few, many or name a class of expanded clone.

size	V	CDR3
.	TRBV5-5	CASSLEYSNQPQHF
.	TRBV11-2	CASLYRGMNTEAFF
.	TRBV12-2	CASRPLTHIYEQYF
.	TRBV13	CASKYTGGSNEKLFF
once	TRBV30	CAWKQDYTEAFF
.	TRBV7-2	CASSVQKNTGELFF
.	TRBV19	CASSLGRSNSPLHF
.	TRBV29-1	CSVAPTGYRYEQYF
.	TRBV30	CAWPGDGTTKIGYYGYTF
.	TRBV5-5	CASSLVGEQFF
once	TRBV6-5	CASRGQLSGNEKLFF
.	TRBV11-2	CASSFGQDPNYEQYF
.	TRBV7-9	CASSWTRDNEQFF
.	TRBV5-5	CASSYMTDTEAFF
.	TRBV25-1	CASSPSWTGNTEAFF
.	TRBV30	CAWSGTLYNEQFF